This TCR beta chain was identified in a study of regulatory T cells in long-lasting Graves disease. Notes on the study in general: Preferential use of TRBV28, TRBJ1-2 and TRBJ2-5 was seen in persistent disease. Persistent patients shared thousands of public clonotypes among themselves. Newly diagnosed patients shared fewer, at some 900.

The sample's time point: persistent/refractory GD, antithyroid drugs over 5 years with positive TRAb. From PBMCs, RNA was extracted and then used to make the TCR library. The collection involved drawing about 8.2 milliliters of peripheral blood into EDTA tubes. Arm-PCR of CDR3 regions and iRepertoire HTBI primers were used to build TCR beta libraries. Per the original data handling: Spanning all samples, the identified segments comprised some 62 TRBV and approximately 14 TRBJ. TCRdb redid the calling of the multiplex PCR reads with MiXCR, one entry per CDR3 protein. TCRdb's processing, not the authors', yielded these V and J calls. Altogether fewer than 550,000 distinct CDR3 sequences are present, roughly a fifth being singletons, with the ten largest covering more than 6%. V was clipped by 4 bases and J by 1 base, with 10 bases between them. This CDR3 has 14 amino acids. The germline V gene encodes CDR1 SGHDN and CDR2 FVKESK.

Regarding this clonotype: Antigen: not known. This may arise from a read error, as a much more abundant clone is one base away.

This receptor was taken from a female donor with Graves disease. The chain combines TRBV14 with TRBJ1-2; D remains ambiguous. The input for sequencing was peripheral blood mononuclear cells (PBMCs), taken when the disease was refractory, from a patient treated with antithyroid drugs. The CDR3 sequence is CASSLRTDNYGYTF. The CDR3 bases are TGTGCCAGCAGCCTACGGACGGATAACTATGGCTACACCTTC.